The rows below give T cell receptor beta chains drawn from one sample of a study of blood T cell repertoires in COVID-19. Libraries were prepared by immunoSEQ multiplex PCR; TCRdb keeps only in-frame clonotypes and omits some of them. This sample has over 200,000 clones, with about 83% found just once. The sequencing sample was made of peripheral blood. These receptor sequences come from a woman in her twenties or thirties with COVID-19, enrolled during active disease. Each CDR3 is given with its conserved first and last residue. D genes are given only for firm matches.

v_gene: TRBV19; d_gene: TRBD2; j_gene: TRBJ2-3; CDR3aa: CASSIDYSGTSGRVRTDTQYF; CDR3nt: TGTGCCAGTAGTATAGACTACTCCGGGACTAGCGGGAGGGTGCGGACAGATACGCAGTATTTT
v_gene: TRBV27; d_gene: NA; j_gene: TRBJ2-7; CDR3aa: CASRVTTGSHYEQYF; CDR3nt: TGTGCCAGCAGAGTAACCACAGGGAGCCACTACGAGCAGTACTTC
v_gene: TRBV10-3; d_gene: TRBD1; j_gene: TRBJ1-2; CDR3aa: CAIRENIEGAFYGYTF; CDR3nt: TGTGCCATCAGGGAGAATATAGAGGGGGCTTTCTATGGCTACACCTTC
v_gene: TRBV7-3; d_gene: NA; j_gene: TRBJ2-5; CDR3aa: CASSLEPGRGETQYF; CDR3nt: TGTGCCAGCAGCTTAGAGCCCGGCCGAGGGGAGACCCAGTACTTC
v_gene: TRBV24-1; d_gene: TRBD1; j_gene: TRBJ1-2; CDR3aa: CATSELGDRASNYGYTF; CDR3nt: TGTGCCACCAGTGAGTTGGGGGACAGGGCCTCCAACTATGGCTACACCTTC
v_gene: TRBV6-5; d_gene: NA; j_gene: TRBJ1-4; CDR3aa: CASRPTGLGEKLFF; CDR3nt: TGTGCCAGCAGACCCACAGGGCTTGGTGAAAAACTGTTTTTT
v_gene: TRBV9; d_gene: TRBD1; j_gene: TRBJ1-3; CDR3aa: CASSVTGQGNSGNTIYF; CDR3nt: TGTGCCAGCAGCGTAACGGGACAGGGGAACTCTGGAAACACCATATATTTT
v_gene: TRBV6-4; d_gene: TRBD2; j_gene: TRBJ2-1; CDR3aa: CASSDSAGGYNEQFF; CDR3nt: TGTGCCAGCAGTGACTCAGCGGGGGGCTACAATGAGCAGTTCTTC
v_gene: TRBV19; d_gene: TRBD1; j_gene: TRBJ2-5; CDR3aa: CASSSPGTGVETQYF; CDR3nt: TGTGCCAGTAGTTCCCCCGGGACAGGGGTGGAGACCCAGTACTTC
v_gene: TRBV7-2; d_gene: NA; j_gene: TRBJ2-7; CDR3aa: CASSLGHLSYEQYF; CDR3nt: TGTGCCAGCAGCTTAGGACACCTCTCCTACGAGCAGTACTTC
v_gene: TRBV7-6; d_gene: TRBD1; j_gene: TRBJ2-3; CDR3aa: CASRDRDRGTDTQYF; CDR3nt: TGTGCCAGCAGGGACCGGGACAGGGGCACAGATACGCAGTATTTT
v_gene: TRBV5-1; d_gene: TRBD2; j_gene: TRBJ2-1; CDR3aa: CASSSTGTRVYEQFF; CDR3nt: TGCGCCAGCAGCTCGACCGGGACTAGAGTCTATGAGCAGTTCTTC
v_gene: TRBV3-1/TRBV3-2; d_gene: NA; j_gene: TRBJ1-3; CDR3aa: CASSQVGGSGNTIYF; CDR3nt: TGTGCCAGCAGCCAAGTAGGGGGCTCTGGAAACACCATATATTTT
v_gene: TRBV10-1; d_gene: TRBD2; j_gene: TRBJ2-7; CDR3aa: CANKGTSVTYEQYF; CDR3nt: TGCGCCAACAAAGGGACTAGTGTTACCTACGAGCAGTACTTC
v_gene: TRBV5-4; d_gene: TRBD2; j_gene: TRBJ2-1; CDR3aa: CASSYDREVVSDEQFF; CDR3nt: TGTGCCAGCAGTTACGATCGGGAGGTCGTATCGGATGAGCAGTTCTTC
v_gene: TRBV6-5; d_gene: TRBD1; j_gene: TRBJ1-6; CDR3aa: CASSYRDRNSPLHF; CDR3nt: TGTGCCAGCAGTTATCGGGACAGAAATTCACCCCTCCACTTT
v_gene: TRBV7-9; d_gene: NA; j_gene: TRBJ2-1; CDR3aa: CASSLAGDSRGNEQFF; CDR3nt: TGTGCCAGCAGCTTAGCCGGGGACTCTAGGGGCAATGAGCAGTTCTTC
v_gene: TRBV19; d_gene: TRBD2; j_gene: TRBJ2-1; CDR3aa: CASTLLSGGSSYNEQFF; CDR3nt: TGTGCCAGTACCCTACTCAGCGGGGGGTCCTCCTACAATGAGCAGTTCTTC
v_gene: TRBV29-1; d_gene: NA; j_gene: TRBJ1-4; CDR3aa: CSVSSGSRNEKLFF; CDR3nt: TGCAGCGTCTCGTCAGGGTCGAGGAATGAAAAACTGTTTTTT
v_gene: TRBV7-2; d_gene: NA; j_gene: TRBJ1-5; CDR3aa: CASSPRVVQPQHF; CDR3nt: TGTGCCAGCAGCCCCAGGGTAGTTCAGCCCCAGCATTTT